This T cell receptor (beta chain) emerged from a study of T-cell reconstitution after alpha-beta-depleted transplantation in children. CDR3 length: 11 residues. This clonotype has only a few counts. Its antigen is still unknown. The junction shows a germline mismatch at one end, possibly a read error. The TCRbeta library was prepared with unique molecular identifiers. TCRdb passed the PCR reads through MiXCR, listing each CDR3 protein once. The sample consists of about 980,000 distinct CDR3 sequences, 25% to 35% of them appearing once. Whole-study results and caveats: Some patients showed high day-60 TCRbeta diversity, which derived from surviving recipient T cells and thymic progenitors.

This receptor was taken from a boy less than two years old who had a stem cell transplant for SCID, so the T cells may come from the graft donor. This chain connects TRBV12-3 or TRBV12-4 to TRBJ1-2; D might be TRBD1 (6 bases). The starting material was PBMCs, mostly from graft donor cells, obtained 360 days after TCRalphabeta/CD19-depleted stem cell transplant. This CDR3 is CASSLRDRFAF. CDR3 nucleotide sequence: TGTGCCAGCAGTCTAAGAGACAGGTTTGCCTTC.